This entry is about one T cell receptor (beta chain). Its antigen remains unidentified. The data were obtained in a study of OX40 agonist ivuxolimab in advanced cancers. Overall study context: Hepatocellular carcinoma, melanoma, renal cell or head and neck cancer affected the dose-escalation patients.

Overall study results and limits: Average numbers of expanded clones were greater in CD8+ T cells than in CD4+.

The assay was immunoSEQ multiplex PCR, and TCRdb's table has in-frame clones only and misses some. The repertoire holds roughly 24,000 clones, with around 85% as singletons. Patients were ineligible given autoimmune disease history or systemic immunosuppression. Trimming cost V 5 bases and J 6 bases, with 10 bases left between them. The germline V gene encodes CDR1 SGHAT and CDR2 FQNNGV. The CDR3 runs 13 residues. The J gene is TRBJ2-2, the V gene TRBV11-2; D possibly corresponds to TRBD2 (5 bases). This sequence originates from an adult with an advanced solid tumor such as melanoma, head and neck, liver or kidney cancer. This sample comprised CD4+ or CD8+ T cells sorted from blood, obtained in a trial of the OX40 agonist ivuxolimab. The CDR3: CASSPRVPGELFF. The CDR3 nucleotides read TGTGCCAGCAGCCCGAGGGTCCCCGGGGAGCTGTTTTTT.